Listed here are 32 T cell receptor beta chains from one sample, sequenced in a study of shared clonotypes between healthy human individuals. TCRdb keeps only in-frame clones here, not all; method: immunoSEQ multiplex PCR. The top ten hold 1.2% of the sample, which has over 1.4 million clones, roughly 96% seen once. The specimen was naive CD4+ T cells sorted from blood. Subset defined: CD45RA+ positively selected. The receptors here all came from a young man in good health.

This sequence joins TRBV11-2 and TRBJ2-5; TRBD2 matches 9 bases. Per the germline V gene, CDR1 is SGHAT and CDR2 is FQNNGV. The CDR3 totals 15 residues. The V gene end was trimmed by 3 bases and the J gene end by 4 bases; junction bases not matched to a gene: 6. The CDR3 protein is CASSFGAGGGETQYF. For the CDR3, the DNA is TGTGCCAGCAGCTTTGGCGCGGGAGGGGGAGAGACCCAGTACTTC.

This chain joins TRBV30 and TRBJ1-2; TRBD1 is a possible D gene (5 bases). V dropped 7 bases and J dropped 7 bases, with 16 bases sitting between them. Germline lookup yields CDR1 GTSNPN and CDR2 SVGIG (reference sequence). The CDR3 sequence is 12 residues long. The CDR3 region is CAFNRDSPGYTF. The CDR3 DNA reads TGTGCCTTTAACCGGGACTCACCTGGCTACACCTTC. The variable domain in full, with the rest retrieved from reference TRBV30 and TRBJ1-2, is SQTIHQWPATLVQPVGSPLSLECTVEGTSNPNLYWYRQAAGRGLQLLFYSVGIGQISSEVPQNLSASRPQDRQFILSSKKLLLSDSGFYLCAFNRDSPGYTFGSGTRLTVV.

The gene calls are TRBV29-1 and TRBJ1-1; D perhaps matches TRBD1 (5 bases). The V end lost 6 bases, the J end lost 7 bases, and 12 bases lay between the germline ends. Per germline, CDR1 SQVTM and CDR2 ANQGSEA. The CDR3 spans 11 residues. CDR3 in amino acids: CSVYGGNEAFF. DNA for the CDR3: TGCAGCGTCTACGGGGGGAATGAAGCTTTCTTT.

The V gene is TRBV29-1, the J gene TRBJ1-2; TRBD1 might be the D (5 bases). Germline CDR1 SQVTM, CDR2 ANQGSEA. Trimming took 7 bases from V and 3 from J, leaving 18 bases between them. This CDR3 spans 14 amino acids. Here the CDR3 DNA reads TGCAGCGCCCTCCGGTGGGGGACTGACTATGGCTACACCTTC. This gives the protein CSALRWGTDYGYTF.

V and J are TRBV7-2 and TRBJ2-2, with a possible D match to TRBD1 (5 bases). Looked up from germline, CDR1 is SGHTA and CDR2 is FQGNSA. The CDR3 has 13 amino acids. Between the trimmed V and J ends, which lost 4 bases and 7 bases, there was a span of 10 bases. The CDR3 reads CASSSDIGGELFF. CDR3 nucleotide sequence: TGTGCCAGCAGCTCGGACATTGGCGGGGAGCTGTTTTTT.

The chain combines TRBV10-3 with TRBJ2-3; D is possibly TRBD1 (5 bases). Trimming pared 2 bases from V and 1 base from J, leaving 19 bases between. CDR3 length: 18 amino acids. Looked up from germline, CDR1 is ENHRY and CDR2 is SYGVKD. The CDR3 bases are TGTGCCATCAGTGAGACCCCCCCGTGGGGCGAAGGCACAGATACGCAGTATTTT. It codes for CAISETPPWGEGTDTQYF.

Comments on this clone: Other DNA sequences in this specimen translate into the identical CDR3. The genes are TRBV7-9 and TRBJ2-1; 7 nucleotides agree with TRBD2. The CDR3 contains 18 residues. Losses at the gene ends were 3 bases for V and 0 bases for J; bases not matched to a gene: 11. The germline V gene has CDR1 SEHNR and CDR2 FQNEAQ (reference sequence). The CDR3 DNA reads as TGTGCCAGCAGCTTGGGCGGTTTGGCGGGAGTCTCCTACAATGAGCAGTTCTTC. Translation gives CASSLGGLAGVSYNEQFF.

Concerning this clone itself: This CDR3 is also generated by other DNA sequences in the sample. This sequence joins TRBV9 and TRBJ2-3; TRBD1 matches 8 bases. This CDR3 has 15 amino acids. Germline CDR1 and CDR2: SGDLS and YYNGEE. J gave up 4 bases and V 0 bases, and 4 bases lay outside the gene matches. The CDR3 coding sequence is TGTGCCAGCAGCGTAGTTCCAGGGGGCGCAGATACGCAGTATTTT. It is translated as CASSVVPGGADTQYF.

The chain has TRBV6-1 and TRBJ2-7, with D perhaps matching TRBD2 (6 bases). Germline V gene sequence: CDR1 MNHNS, CDR2 SASEGT. V dropped 2 bases and J dropped 0 bases, with 11 bases sitting between them. The CDR3 totals 15 residues. CDR3 sequence: CASSEKAGYSYEQYF. The DNA of the CDR3 is TGTGCCAGCAGTGAAAAAGCGGGCTACTCCTACGAGCAGTACTTC.

The V gene is TRBV25-1, the J gene TRBJ2-5; D uncertain. Per germline, CDR1 MGHDK and CDR2 SYGVNS. V lost 2 bases and J lost 7, with 8 bases in between. The CDR3 loop spans 12 amino acids. CDR3 sequence (DNA): TGTGCCAGCAGTGAACTTTTGGGGACCCAGTACTTC. Amino acid sequence: CASSELLGTQYF.

J is TRBJ2-3 and V is TRBV7-8, with unresolved D. Germline CDR1 and CDR2: SGHVS and FQNEAQ. This CDR3 region has 16 residues. Deletions cut 2 bases from V and 6 bases from J, with 18 bases between. CDR3 in DNA: TGTGCCAGCAGCTTATTCACTAAGGTTAGGGTGGATACGCAGTATTTT. Translated, it gives CASSLFTKVRVDTQYF.

CDR3 DNA: TGTGCCAGCAGCCCCTCACTGACTAGCGGGAGGGGCTACGAGCAGTACTTC. This sequence encodes CASSPSLTSGRGYEQYF. The genes are TRBV7-8 and TRBJ2-7; 14 positions agree with TRBD2. Germline loops: CDR1 SGHVS, CDR2 FQNEAQ. The CDR3 runs 17 residues. J lost 3 bases, V lost 5 bases, and 9 bases had no gene match.

The chain combines TRBV5-4 with TRBJ2-7; 7 bases align to TRBD2. V lost 4 bases to trimming and J lost 3 bases; unmatched junction nucleotides: 7. CDR3 length: 14 amino acids. Germline values: CDR1 SGHNT, CDR2 YYREEE (reference sequence). CDR3 residues: CASSPKGGNYEQYF. CDR3 bases: TGTGCCAGCAGCCCGAAGGGAGGGAACTACGAGCAGTACTTC.

This clone was picked up one time. The rearrangement uses TRBV29-1 and TRBJ2-1; 10 bases are a match to TRBD2. The junction had 4 bases not matched to a gene; V was cut back by 7 bases and J by 4 bases. This CDR3 has 13 residues. The germline V gene encodes CDR1 SQVTM and CDR2 ANQGSEA. The CDR3 DNA is TGCAGCGATACTAGCGGGACTTACAATGAGCAGTTCTTC. It is translated as CSDTSGTYNEQFF.

This sequence joins TRBV27 and TRBJ2-7; 12 positions agree with TRBD2. This CDR3 region has 17 residues. Unmatched junction bases numbered 13, after V lost 9 bases and J lost 1 base. Per germline, CDR1 MNHEY and CDR2 SMNVEV (reference sequence). CDR3 nucleotides: TGTGCCAGGCCTACCCGACCTACTAGCGGGAGGTCCTACGAGCAGTACTTC. The encoded protein is CARPTRPTSGRSYEQYF.

The V and J genes are TRBV28 and TRBJ1-1; possibly TRBD1 for D (5 bases). This CDR3 region has 15 residues. Deletions cut 8 bases from V and 1 base from J, with 17 bases between. Germline CDR1 MDHEN, CDR2 SYDVKM. This CDR3 is CASSRTGPGNTEAFF. The CDR3 coding sequence is TGTGCCAGCTCTAGGACGGGGCCGGGGAACACTGAAGCTTTCTTT. Full variable domain (missing parts from reference TRBV28 and TRBJ1-1): DVKVTQSSRYLVKRTGEKVFLECVQDMDHENMFWYRQDPGLGLRLIYFSYDVKMKEKGDIPEGYSVSREKKERFSLILESASTNQTSMYLCASSRTGPGNTEAFFGQGTRLTVV.

The J gene is TRBJ2-3, the V gene TRBV10-3; 14 bases agree with TRBD2. Germline V gene data show CDR1 as ENHRY and CDR2 as SYGVKD. The trim removed 7 bases at V and 0 bases at J, leaving 6 bases unmatched. CDR3 length equals 17 residues. In DNA form, the CDR3 reads TGTGCCATCACCCAAGGGACTAGCGGGGGTAGCACAGATACGCAGTATTTT. This codes for CAITQGTSGGSTDTQYF.

This clone was seen a single time. V usage is TRBV25-1 and J usage is TRBJ2-1, with D unclear. The V end lost 5 bases, the J end lost 2 bases, and 13 bases lay between the germline ends. Germline lookup yields CDR1 MGHDK and CDR2 SYGVNS. The CDR3 consists of 15 residues. CDR3 protein: CASSLLGEAYNEQFF. The CDR3 DNA follows: TGTGCCAGCAGTCTACTCGGCGAGGCCTACAATGAGCAGTTCTTC.

The rearrangement links TRBV5-1 to TRBJ2-7, with D possibly called TRBD1 or TRBD2 (5 bases each). V shed 5 bases and J shed 3 bases, with 12 bases lying between them. Germline V gene sequence: CDR1 SGHRS, CDR2 YFSETQ. This CDR3 is 13 amino acids long. CDR3 sequence (DNA): TGCGCCAGCAGATCCGAGGGGAACTACGAGCAGTACTTC. Protein: CASRSEGNYEQYF.

The chain has TRBV19 and TRBJ2-2; TRBD2 is a possible D gene (5 bases). Germline CDR1 is LNHDA and CDR2 is SQIVND (reference sequence). V lost 7 bases, J lost 4 bases, and 13 bases lay in between. The CDR3 totals 14 residues. In nucleotides, the CDR3 is TGTGCCAGTATGAGGGTGGGTGGCACCGGGGAGCTGTTTTTT. This gives the protein CASMRVGGTGELFF.

The chain combines TRBV6-1 with TRBJ2-7, with D possibly being TRBD2 (7 bases). The CDR3 is made up of 16 amino acids. Trimming pared 2 bases from V and 12 bases from J, leaving 26 bases between. CDR1 MNHNS and CDR2 SASEGT come from the germline V gene. CDR3 region: CASSEQPPGAGLAAYF. DNA of the CDR3: TGTGCCAGCAGTGAACAACCCCCAGGGGCTGGGCTAGCGGCGTACTTC.

This chain uses TRBV18 with TRBJ1-2, with 8 nucleotides matching TRBD1. Germline CDR1 reads KGHSH; CDR2 reads LQKENI. CDR3 size: 15 residues. Trimming at V came to 3 bases and at J to 9 bases, leaving 12 bases not matched to a gene. CDR3 coding DNA: TGTGCCAGCTCACCTCCCGGACAGGGTGGCAGTCGCTACACCTTC. It codes for CASSPPGQGGSRYTF. Using reference TRBV18 and TRBJ1-2 for the parts outside the CDR3, the full variable domain is NAGVMQNPRHLVRRRGQEARLRCSPMKGHSHVYWYRQLPEEGLKFMVYLQKENIIDESGMPKERFSAEFPKEGPSILRIQQVVRGDSAAYFCASSPPGQGGSRYTFGSGTRLTVV.

This clone was picked up one time. This rearrangement joins TRBV18 to TRBJ1-5; 10 nucleotides align to TRBD1. This CDR3 comprises 14 residues. J gave up 6 bases and V 6 bases, and 5 bases lay outside the gene matches. From germline, CDR1 is KGHSH and CDR2 LQKENI. CDR3 protein: CASSRDRGIQPQHF. CDR3 bases: TGTGCCAGCTCCAGGGACAGGGGCATTCAGCCCCAGCATTTT. The full variable domain, completed using reference TRBV18 and TRBJ1-5, is NAGVMQNPRHLVRRRGQEARLRCSPMKGHSHVYWYRQLPEEGLKFMVYLQKENIIDESGMPKERFSAEFPKEGPSILRIQQVVRGDSAAYFCASSRDRGIQPQHFGDGTRLSIL.

This chain connects TRBV5-4 to TRBJ2-2; 8 nucleotides agree with TRBD2. The V and J ends lost 0 bases and 7 bases, in that order; junction bases with no gene match: 5. This CDR3 spans 15 amino acids. Germline values: CDR1 SGHNT, CDR2 YYREEE (reference sequence). The CDR3 nucleotides read TGTGCCAGCAGCTTGGCGGGAGGGCCCATCGGGGAGCTGTTTTTT. Protein sequence: CASSLAGGPIGELFF.

CDR3: CASSPHGRLTGELFF. The DNA of the CDR3 is TGTGCCAGCAGTCCTCACGGGAGACTCACCGGGGAGCTGTTTTTT. The V call is TRBV28, the J call TRBJ2-2; tentatively, D is TRBD2 (6 bases). There are 15 residues in the CDR3. Deletions cut 5 bases from V and 4 bases from J, with 14 bases between. From germline, CDR1 is MDHEN and CDR2 SYDVKM.

V gene TRBV5-4 combines with J gene TRBJ1-2, with D uncertain. With 1 base removed from V and 2 bases from J, the gap between germline ends came to 3 bases. This CDR3 contains 12 residues. CDR1 is SGHNT, CDR2 YYREEE, per germline (reference sequence). CDR3 loop: CASSLHNYGYTF. The CDR3 nucleotides are TGTGCCAGCAGCTTGCACAACTATGGCTACACCTTC.

The V call is TRBV6-1, the J call TRBJ1-2, with 7 bases matching TRBD1. Trimming cost V 8 bases and J 5 bases; bases outside gene matches: 14. The CDR3 consists of 15 residues. From germline, CDR1 is MNHNS and CDR2 SASEGT. CDR3 in amino acids: CASVGYRGQVYGYTF. CDR3 sequence (DNA): TGTGCCAGCGTGGGGTATAGGGGGCAGGTTTATGGCTACACCTTC.

The rearrangement links TRBV5-1 to TRBJ2-5; D call uncertain. The V end lost 0 bases, the J end lost 0 bases, and 6 bases lay between the germline ends. In germline, CDR1 is SGHRS, CDR2 YFSETQ. The CDR3 spans 14 residues. CDR3 in amino acids: CASSLDSNQETQYF. Here the CDR3 DNA reads TGCGCCAGCAGCTTGGACAGCAACCAAGAGACCCAGTACTTC.

With respect to this clone: Other nucleotide sequences in the sample specify the same CDR3. The J gene is TRBJ2-5, the V gene TRBV29-1; TRBD2 matches 10 bases. Unmatched junction bases numbered 3, after V lost 4 bases and J lost 4 bases. The germline gives CDR1 SQVTM, CDR2 ANQGSEA. This CDR3 contains 13 residues. CDR3 in amino acids: CSVGLAGVETQYF. The CDR3, as DNA: TGCAGCGTTGGTCTAGCGGGAGTAGAGACCCAGTACTTC.

The chain recombines TRBV5-1 with TRBJ2-2; weak D call: TRBD2 (6 bases). V was cut by 2 bases and J by 6 bases, with 17 bases left in between. The CDR3 sequence is 16 residues long. The germline V gene has CDR1 SGHRS and CDR2 YFSETQ. CDR3 sequence: CASSFLQAGRPGELFF. CDR3 sequence (DNA): TGCGCCAGCAGCTTCCTACAAGCGGGCCGCCCCGGGGAGCTGTTTTTT.

The chain has TRBV6-6 and TRBJ2-4, with 7 bases matching TRBD1. Germline loops: CDR1 MNHNY, CDR2 SVGAGI (reference sequence). Trimming took 2 bases from V and 5 from J; bases not matched to a gene: 6. The CDR3 runs 15 residues. The CDR3 loop is CASSYPTDRQNIQYF. For the CDR3, the DNA is TGTGCCAGCAGTTACCCAACGGACAGGCAAAACATTCAGTACTTC.

Comment on this clone: Other DNA variants within this sample encode the same CDR3. The CDR3 nucleotides read TGCGCCAGCAGCTTGGCCTCAGGGATCTACAATGAGCAGTTCTTC. Encoded protein: CASSLASGIYNEQFF. This chain joins TRBV5-1 and TRBJ2-1; weak D call: TRBD1 (5 bases). Germline CDR1 and CDR2: SGHRS and YFSETQ. Trimming pared 0 bases from V and 3 bases from J, leaving 10 bases between. The CDR3 runs 15 residues.